This T cell receptor (beta chain) was sequenced during a study of blood T cells in healthy people across ages. The use of a sample-barcoded 5' primer and a J-beta primer mix characterized a second PCR of about 7 to 12 cycles. Via MiXCR, TCRdb re-called the 5' RACE reads, giving one row per CDR3 protein. The sample carries under 2 million distinct CDR3 sequences, roughly 32% recorded once. This clonotype was detected only once. An end of the junction does not agree with germline; a read error may underlie this. The CDR3 consists of 14 residues. CDR1 SGHRS and CDR2 YFSETQ come from the germline V gene. This sequence originates from a woman aged 25 to 39 in good health. Sequences were obtained from blood. V gene TRBV5-1 combines with J gene TRBJ2-3; possibly TRBD2 for D (6 bases). CDR3 coding DNA: TGCACCAGCAGCTTGGCTAGCGGCACAGATACGCAGTATTTT. Translating gives CTSSLASGTDTQYF.